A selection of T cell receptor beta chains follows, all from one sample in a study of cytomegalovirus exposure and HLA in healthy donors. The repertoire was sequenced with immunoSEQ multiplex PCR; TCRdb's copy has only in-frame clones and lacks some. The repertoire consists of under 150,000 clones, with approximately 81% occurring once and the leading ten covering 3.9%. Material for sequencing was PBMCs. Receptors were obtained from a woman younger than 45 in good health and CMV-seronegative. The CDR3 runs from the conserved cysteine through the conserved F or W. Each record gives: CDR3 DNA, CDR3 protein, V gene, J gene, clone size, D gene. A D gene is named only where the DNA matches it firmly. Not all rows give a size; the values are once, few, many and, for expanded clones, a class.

TGTGCCAGCAGCCCCCGTGGCAGGGGCGGCACCGGGGAGCTGTTTTTT	CASSPRGRGGTGELFF	TRBV9	TRBJ2-2	once	-
TGTGCCAGTACCAGGGGCACTGGCTACACCTTC	CASTRGTGYTF	TRBV9	TRBJ1-2	-	-
TGCGCCAGCAGCTTGGGTGGAGGGAACGACTATGGCTACACCTTC	CASSLGGGNDYGYTF	TRBV5-1	TRBJ1-2	-	-
TGTGCCAGCAGTTCCCTAGCGGGAGAGTCAGAGACCCAGTACTTC	CASSSLAGESETQYF	TRBV28	TRBJ2-5	-	TRBD2
TGTGCCAGTAGCAAACTAGCGGACCCCTCCTACAATGAGCAGTTCTTC	CASSKLADPSYNEQFF	TRBV19	TRBJ2-1	-	TRBD2
TGTGCCAGCTCAACCGCTCCGGGACATAGCCTTGGGGAGCAGTTCTTC	CASSTAPGHSLGEQFF	TRBV18	TRBJ2-1	few	-
TGTGCCAGCAGCCCCCGGACAGGGAACACCGGGGAGCTGTTTTTT	CASSPRTGNTGELFF	TRBV7-3	TRBJ2-2	-	TRBD1
TGTGCCAGCAGTTTATTACAGGGGATCGGGGAGACCCAGTACTTC	CASSLLQGIGETQYF	TRBV27	TRBJ2-5	-	TRBD1
TGTGCCAGCAGCTTAGGACAGGGCGGCCTCTACGAGCAGTACTTC	CASSLGQGGLYEQYF	TRBV7-2	TRBJ2-7	-	TRBD1
TGTGCCAGCAGCTTAGAGGGAGGAGGCACTGAAGCTTTCTTT	CASSLEGGGTEAFF	TRBV7-9	TRBJ1-1	-	-
TGTGCCAGTCATGACAGGAGATATAGCAATCAGCCCCAGCATTTT	CASHDRRYSNQPQHF	TRBV19	TRBJ1-5	-	-
TGTGCCAGCAGGGCAGGTATCCAGGGGTTTTACAATGAGCAGTTCTTC	CASRAGIQGFYNEQFF	TRBV28	TRBJ2-1	-	-
TGCAGCGTTCAAGCGTTTCAGACCCAGTACTTC	CSVQAFQTQYF	TRBV29-1	TRBJ2-5	-	-
TGTGCCATCAGTCCGCAGGGGGTGGCTAATGAAAAACTGTTTTTT	CAISPQGVANEKLFF	TRBV10-3	TRBJ1-4	-	TRBD1
TGTGCCAGCAGCGACCCGACTAGCGCGGGCCAAGAGACCCAGTACTTC	CASSDPTSAGQETQYF	TRBV9	TRBJ2-5	-	TRBD2
TGTGCCACCAGCGGCCGGGACTTCAATGAGCAGTTCTTC	CATSGRDFNEQFF	TRBV15	TRBJ2-1	-	-
TGTGCCAGCAGCCAGGAACCGGGACTCGCGGACTACGAGCAGTACTTC	CASSQEPGLADYEQYF	TRBV28	TRBJ2-7	-	-